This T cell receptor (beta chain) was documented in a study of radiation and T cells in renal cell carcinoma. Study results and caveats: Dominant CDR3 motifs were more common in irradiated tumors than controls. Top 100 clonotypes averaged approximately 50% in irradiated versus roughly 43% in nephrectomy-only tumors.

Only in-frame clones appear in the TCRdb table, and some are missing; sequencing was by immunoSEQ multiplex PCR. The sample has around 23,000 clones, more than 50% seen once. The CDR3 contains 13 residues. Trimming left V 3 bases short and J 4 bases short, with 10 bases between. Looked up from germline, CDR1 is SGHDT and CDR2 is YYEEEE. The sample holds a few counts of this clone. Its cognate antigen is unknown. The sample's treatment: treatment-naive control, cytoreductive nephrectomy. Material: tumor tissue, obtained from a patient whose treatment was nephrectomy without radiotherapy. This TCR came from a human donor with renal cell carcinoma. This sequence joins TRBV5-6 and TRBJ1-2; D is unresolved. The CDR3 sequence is CASSWVESYGYTF. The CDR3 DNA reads TGTGCCAGCAGCTGGGTCGAGAGCTATGGCTACACCTTC.